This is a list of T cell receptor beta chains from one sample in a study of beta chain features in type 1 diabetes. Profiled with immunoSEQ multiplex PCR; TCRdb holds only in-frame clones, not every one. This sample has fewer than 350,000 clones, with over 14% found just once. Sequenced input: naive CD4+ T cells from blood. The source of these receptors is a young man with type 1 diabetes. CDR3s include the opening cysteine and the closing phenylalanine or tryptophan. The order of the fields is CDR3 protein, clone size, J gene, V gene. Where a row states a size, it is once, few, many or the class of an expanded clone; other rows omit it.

CDR3: CASSSLQQGRRTQYF
size: .
J: TRBJ2-5
V: TRBV6-5

CDR3: CASSTLQGVYGYTF
size: .
J: TRBJ1-2
V: TRBV5-4

CDR3: CASSEGTGFGIYEQYF
size: few
J: TRBJ2-7
V: TRBV5-1

CDR3: CASSASIGGAQETQYF
size: .
J: TRBJ2-5
V: TRBV9

CDR3: CASSPSYEQYF
size: .
J: TRBJ2-7
V: TRBV11-2

CDR3: CASTQGGRPEDTQYF
size: .
J: TRBJ2-3
V: TRBV7-2

CDR3: CASSLGTGEWETQYF
size: few
J: TRBJ2-5
V: TRBV11-2

CDR3: CASSLGAGQETQYF
size: few
J: TRBJ2-5
V: TRBV5-6

CDR3: CASSLVAASAVTYNEQFF
size: .
J: TRBJ2-1
V: TRBV7-2

CDR3: CASSVGGERHQPQHF
size: few
J: TRBJ1-5
V: TRBV9

CDR3: CASSLGHLYGYTF
size: few
J: TRBJ1-2
V: TRBV5-6

CDR3: CASSSGDSNSYEQYF
size: .
J: TRBJ2-7
V: TRBV28

CDR3: CASSSSADEQFF
size: .
J: TRBJ2-1
V: TRBV11-2

CDR3: CAWTTSGGSYEQYF
size: few
J: TRBJ2-7
V: TRBV30

CDR3: CAWSGRQGMKYEQYF
size: .
J: TRBJ2-7
V: TRBV30

CDR3: CASSQGPGLSDYEQYF
size: few
J: TRBJ2-7
V: TRBV4-1

CDR3: CASRTGGADGYTF
size: few
J: TRBJ1-2
V: TRBV28

CDR3: CASSPSGNEKLFF
size: .
J: TRBJ1-4
V: TRBV18

CDR3: CASSLVAGGPVYEQYF
size: few
J: TRBJ2-7
V: TRBV5-1

CDR3: CASSPIHRSAPLHF
size: few
J: TRBJ1-6
V: TRBV13

CDR3: CASSQVWGEDTEAFF
size: .
J: TRBJ1-1
V: TRBV23-1

CDR3: CASSFTGGGGTDTQYF
size: .
J: TRBJ2-3
V: TRBV28

CDR3: CASKTMGLLGRETQYF
size: .
J: TRBJ2-5
V: TRBV11-2

CDR3: CASSRDAGRAWETQYF
size: .
J: TRBJ2-5
V: TRBV7-9

CDR3: CASSPDRDGTNEKLFF
size: .
J: TRBJ1-4
V: TRBV18

CDR3: CASSETPQGTTGAQYF
size: few
J: TRBJ2-5
V: TRBV9

CDR3: CASSRAGTGGYNEQFF
size: .
J: TRBJ2-1
V: TRBV18

CDR3: CASSSRDYVVSYEQYF
size: few
J: TRBJ2-7
V: TRBV21-1

CDR3: CASSERGRGETQYF
size: .
J: TRBJ2-5
V: TRBV6-1

CDR3: CASSLWEGEAFF
size: .
J: TRBJ1-1
V: TRBV5-1

CDR3: CASSSGGGQGYEQYF
size: few
J: TRBJ2-7
V: TRBV7-2

CDR3: CASSQEVTDYLAQHF
size: .
J: TRBJ1-5
V: TRBV4-1

CDR3: CASSQVSRANTEAFF
size: .
J: TRBJ1-1
V: TRBV4-1

CDR3: CAISGSSGEEQFF
size: .
J: TRBJ2-1
V: TRBV10-3

CDR3: CAAPKTDGNTEAFF
size: .
J: TRBJ1-1
V: TRBV28

CDR3: CASSVGGGPNQPQHF
size: few
J: TRBJ1-5
V: TRBV9

CDR3: CASSHTGEGYTF
size: once
J: TRBJ1-2
V: TRBV6-1

CDR3: CASSSLDRGVEQYF
size: few
J: TRBJ2-7
V: TRBV6-6

CDR3: CASSYSQGGGYTF
size: .
J: TRBJ1-2
V: TRBV6-6

CDR3: CASSLNFREQGRGEQFF
size: once
J: TRBJ2-1
V: TRBV28

CDR3: CSATGPDTQYF
size: .
J: TRBJ2-3
V: TRBV20-1

CDR3: CASSLYGGTSGGQVRDTQYF
size: .
J: TRBJ2-3
V: TRBV4-1

CDR3: CASSLGPTGNRGYTF
size: .
J: TRBJ1-2
V: TRBV7-9

CDR3: CASSLLGSVYTEAFF
size: few
J: TRBJ1-1
V: TRBV27

CDR3: CASSRTGYQETQYF
size: .
J: TRBJ2-5
V: TRBV6-5

CDR3: CASRGLAGSYNEQFF
size: .
J: TRBJ2-1
V: TRBV2

CDR3: CASSFRRGRNLNYGYTF
size: few
J: TRBJ1-2
V: TRBV5-6

CDR3: CASSLVASGDEKLFF
size: .
J: TRBJ1-4
V: TRBV5-1

CDR3: CAWSRLASSTDTQYF
size: .
J: TRBJ2-3
V: TRBV30

CDR3: CATSRDLGSNYGYTF
size: .
J: TRBJ1-2
V: TRBV15

CDR3: CASSPGLATYNEQFF
size: few
J: TRBJ2-1
V: TRBV13

CDR3: CASSLDYYEQYF
size: few
J: TRBJ2-7
V: TRBV5-4

CDR3: CASSQSGQQIQNSPLHF
size: few
J: TRBJ1-6
V: TRBV23-1

CDR3: CASSLGAGDTGELFF
size: .
J: TRBJ2-2
V: TRBV5-4

CDR3: CASSKGLAGGDTQYF
size: few
J: TRBJ2-3
V: TRBV5-1

CDR3: CASRPHRDRAHEQYF
size: few
J: TRBJ2-7
V: TRBV6-5

CDR3: CASGSGRAWAKNIQYF
size: .
J: TRBJ2-4
V: TRBV27

CDR3: CASLLGLNTEAFF
size: .
J: TRBJ1-1
V: TRBV7-9

CDR3: CASRTGVSYEQYF
size: few
J: TRBJ2-7
V: TRBV28